This T cell receptor (beta chain) comes out of a study of blood T cell repertoires in COVID-19. Across the whole study: Samples representing acute and convalescent COVID-19 were sourced from the United States, Italy and Spain.

Profiling relied on immunoSEQ multiplex PCR, and the TCRdb table lists in-frame clones only, not all of them. The data contain hundreds of thousands of clones, roughly three quarters of them singletons. Trimming shortened V by 4 bases and J by 5 bases, and 9 bases separated the two germline ends. The germline V gene has CDR1 SEHNR and CDR2 FQNEAQ (reference sequence). The CDR3 totals 12 residues. Sequencing used peripheral blood. This receptor was identified in a woman in her thirties or forties with active or convalescent COVID-19. This chain links TRBV7-9 with TRBJ2-7; D is perhaps TRBD1 (6 bases). This CDR3 is CASSSGANEQYF. The CDR3 DNA reads as TGTGCCAGCAGCTCAGGGGCCAACGAGCAGTACTTC.